This T cell receptor (beta chain) was captured by sequencing in a study of CD8 T cells in Susac syndrome. An input of roughly 0.45 to 1 ug of RNA was subjected to reverse transcription using random hexamers. TCRdb analysed the immunoSEQ multiplex PCR reads with MiXCR anew, one entry per CDR3 protein. The sample comprises a few hundred thousand distinct CDR3 sequences, about 95% of which are singletons, and 0.082% rests with the top ten. Germline lookup yields CDR1 SGHRS and CDR2 YFSETQ. The V and J ends lost 4 bases and 2 bases respectively, with 10 bases between them. This CDR3 spans 13 amino acids.

The receptor's source is a human donor with multiple sclerosis. The chain carries TRBV5-1 and TRBJ2-7, with D unresolved. The sequenced sample was CD4+ T cells from PBMCs. Here the CDR3 DNA reads TGCGCCAGCAGCACGCCTTCTACCTACGAGCAGTACTTC. Translating gives CASSTPSTYEQYF.